The 30 T cell receptor beta chains presented below share a single source sample, sequenced in a study of cytomegalovirus exposure and HLA in healthy donors. The repertoire was sequenced with immunoSEQ multiplex PCR; TCRdb's copy has only in-frame clones and lacks some. The data hold fewer than 400,000 clones, with 86% observed a single time. The material sequenced was PBMCs. The receptor source for this set is a woman between 18 and 30 years old in good health and CMV-seronegative.

In DNA, the CDR3 is TGTGCCAGCTCACCCGACAGGGGGCTAGGGTATGGCTACACCTTC. Translation: CASSPDRGLGYGYTF. The chain combines TRBV18 with TRBJ1-2, with 10 positions matching TRBD1. The germline CDR1 and CDR2 sequences are KGHSH and LQKENI. The CDR3 is 15 residues long. V lost 3 bases and J lost 5; bases outside the gene matches: 6.

This chain joins TRBV19 and TRBJ2-2; no reliable D call. CDR3 length: 14 amino acids. Germline assignment: CDR1 LNHDA and CDR2 SQIVND (reference sequence). Between the trimmed V and J ends, which lost 1 base and 2 bases, there was a span of 5 bases. The CDR3: CASSIGQNTGELFF. The CDR3 nucleotides read TGTGCCAGTAGTATAGGTCAAAACACCGGGGAGCTGTTTTTT.

The rearrangement links TRBV5-6 to TRBJ2-6; a possible D gene is TRBD2 (5 bases). The CDR3 totals 16 residues. Deletions cut 0 bases from V and 2 bases from J, with 9 bases between. Germline CDR1 is SGHDT and CDR2 is YYEEEE. Written as DNA, the CDR3 is TGTGCCAGCAGCTTGGGAGGGTTCGCTGGGGCCAACGTCCTGACTTTC. It yields the protein CASSLGGFAGANVLTF. Combining the CDR3 with reference TRBV5-6 and TRBJ2-6 gives the whole variable domain DAGVTQSPTHLIKTRGQQVTLRCSPKSGHDTVSWYQQALGQGPQFIFQYYEEEERQRGNFPDRFSGHQFPNYSSELNVNALLLGDSALYLCASSLGGFAGANVLTFGAGSRLTVL.

In this sample, this clone turned up once. The chain joins TRBV28 to TRBJ2-7, with D perhaps TRBD2 (7 bases). Trimming stripped 5 bases from V and 2 bases from J, with 25 bases between. The CDR3 is made up of 18 amino acids. Germline values: CDR1 MDHEN, CDR2 SYDVKM. This CDR3 reads CASSPLGSGGREAYEQYF. The CDR3 DNA is TGTGCCAGCAGTCCTCTAGGGTCGGGGGGCAGGGAAGCCTACGAGCAGTACTTC.

The chain couples TRBV2 to TRBJ2-7; D possibly corresponds to TRBD2 (5 bases). Trimming cost V 8 bases and J 6 bases, with 11 bases left between them. The V gene's germline CDR1 is SNHLY and CDR2 FYNNEI. CDR3 length: 11 residues. CDR3 DNA: TGTGCCAGCCTTCTAGCTCGCGAGCAGTACTTC. Its protein is CASLLAREQYF.

The V and J genes are TRBV7-2 and TRBJ2-7, with D unclear. Germline V gene lookup returns CDR1 SGHTA and CDR2 FQGNSA. CDR3 size: 13 residues. Trimming cost V 1 base and J 5 bases, with 9 bases left between them. The DNA of the CDR3 is TGTGCCAGCAGCTTAGAGCTTAGTGACGAGCAGTACTTC. This codes for CASSLELSDEQYF.

V and J are TRBV15 and TRBJ2-7; TRBD2 might be the D (5 bases). Germline V gene lookup returns CDR1 LNHNV and CDR2 YYDKDF (reference sequence). This CDR3 is 16 amino acids long. Trimming shortened V by 3 bases and J by 0 bases, and 15 bases separated the two germline ends. The CDR3 reads CATSRGVGKTSYEQYF. The CDR3 coding sequence is TGTGCCACCAGCAGGGGAGTGGGGAAAACCTCCTACGAGCAGTACTTC.

This chain connects TRBV6-5 to TRBJ2-7, with TRBD1 matching over 10 bases. From germline, CDR1 is MNHEY and CDR2 SVGAGI. V dropped 2 bases and J dropped 4; count of bases not matched to a gene: 2. This CDR3 region has 14 residues. The CDR3 protein is CASSYRGQGYEQYF. DNA of the CDR3: TGTGCCAGCAGTTACAGGGGACAGGGGTACGAGCAGTACTTC.

V usage is TRBV29-1 and J usage is TRBJ1-2; a possible D gene is TRBD1 (5 bases). V was pared by 6 bases and J by 4 bases, with 15 bases between. The germline CDR1 and CDR2 sequences are SQVTM and ANQGSEA. This CDR3 region has 13 residues. CDR3 nucleotides: TGCAGCGTGGGGTTGGGGGGATCCTATGGCTACACCTTC. Translating it yields CSVGLGGSYGYTF.

The rearrangement links TRBV6-5 to TRBJ1-4; TRBD1 aligns across 7 bases. Germline assignment: CDR1 MNHEY and CDR2 SVGAGI. The CDR3 loop spans 14 amino acids. After removal of 6 bases from V and 3 bases from J, the junction contained 4 bases not matched to a gene. In DNA, the CDR3 is TGTGCCAGCAGGGGACAGATCTCTAATGAAAAACTGTTTTTT. The encoded protein is CASRGQISNEKLFF.

In its sample, this clone was seen once. The sample holds other DNA sequences that translate to the same CDR3. The chain has TRBV27 and TRBJ2-1; 8 nucleotides align to TRBD1. Germline CDR1 and CDR2: MNHEY and SMNVEV (reference sequence). The CDR3 length is 15 residues. V dropped 5 bases and J dropped 1; count of bases not matched to a gene: 4. The CDR3 DNA is TGTGCCAGCAGTCCGCGACAGGGGTCCTACAATGAGCAGTTCTTC. The encoded protein is CASSPRQGSYNEQFF.

For this clone: The same CDR3 can be traced to other DNA sequences in this sample. The chain links TRBV18 to TRBJ2-7, with 12 bases aligning to TRBD1. This CDR3 is 14 amino acids long. Germline assignment: CDR1 KGHSH and CDR2 LQKENI. The trim removed 4 bases at V and 3 bases at J, leaving 1 base unmatched. DNA for the CDR3: TGTGCCAGCTCACGGGACAGGGGGCACTACGAGCAGTACTTC. This encodes CASSRDRGHYEQYF.

The genes are TRBV29-1 and TRBJ1-2, with D unresolved. Trimming removed 1 base from V and 5 bases from J, with 17 bases in between. This CDR3 has 15 amino acids. In germline, CDR1 is SQVTM, CDR2 ANQGSEA. The CDR3 sequence: CSVEVQEGAPYGYTF. CDR3 coding DNA: TGCAGCGTTGAAGTTCAGGAGGGTGCACCTTATGGCTACACCTTC.

V usage is TRBV6-1 and J usage is TRBJ1-2; TRBD1 might be the D (6 bases). Germline V CDR1 and CDR2: MNHNS, SASEGT. CDR3 length: 14 amino acids. The V gene lost 4 bases and the J gene lost 8 bases, with 17 bases spanning the gap. This chain's CDR3 is CASSVGALMTGYTF. The DNA for the CDR3 is TGTGCCAGCAGTGTGGGGGCGCTGATGACGGGCTACACCTTC.

DNA for the CDR3: TGCAGCGTCAACCCCGGGGTAGCGGGAACGAACACCGGGGAGCTGTTTTTT. Protein: CSVNPGVAGTNTGELFF. The rearrangement links TRBV29-1 to TRBJ2-2, with 8 bases identical to TRBD2. After removal of 6 bases from V and 0 bases from J, the junction contained 12 bases not matched to a gene. Germline loops: CDR1 SQVTM, CDR2 ANQGSEA. This CDR3 comprises 17 residues.

The rearrangement joins TRBV9 to TRBJ2-7; D perhaps matches TRBD1 (6 bases). The germline CDR1 and CDR2 sequences are SGDLS and YYNGEE. The ends were cut back, 0 bases at V and 2 bases at J, with 9 bases in the middle. CDR3 length: 14 amino acids. CDR3 in amino acids: CASSVADSPYEQYF. The CDR3 nucleotides are TGTGCCAGCAGCGTAGCGGACAGTCCCTACGAGCAGTACTTC.

This clone was recorded once. This chain joins TRBV6-5 and TRBJ1-5; the D gene is possibly TRBD1 (6 bases). V was pared by 4 bases and J by 2 bases, with 12 bases between. The CDR3 is 15 amino acids. Germline loops: CDR1 MNHEY, CDR2 SVGAGI. CDR3 region: CASSLGGAGNQPQHF. CDR3 coding DNA: TGTGCCAGCAGTTTGGGGGGGGCAGGCAATCAGCCCCAGCATTTT.

This rearrangement joins TRBV7-6 to TRBJ2-5; D is ambiguous. V was clipped by 1 base and J by 3 bases, with 9 bases between them. Germline CDR1 and CDR2: SGHVS and FNYEAQ. The CDR3 spans 14 residues. The CDR3 reads CASSLGATEETQYF. In nucleotides, the CDR3 is TGTGCCAGCAGCTTAGGGGCCACAGAAGAGACCCAGTACTTC.

As concerns this clone: Germline is not matched at one junction end, which may reflect a read error. V usage is TRBV4-2 and J usage is TRBJ2-3, with TRBD2 matching 8 bases. This CDR3 region has 16 residues. The germline CDR1 and CDR2 sequences are LGHNA and YNFKEQ. DNA of the CDR3: TGTGCCAGCAGTCAAGAGAGCGGGAGAGCACCAGATACGCAGTATTTT. Encoded protein: CASSQESGRAPDTQYF.

J is TRBJ2-3 and V is TRBV28; possibly TRBD2 for D (6 bases). CDR3 length: 14 amino acids. Germline loops: CDR1 MDHEN, CDR2 SYDVKM. The V gene lost 3 bases and the J gene lost 10 bases, with 17 bases spanning the gap. CDR3 bases: TGTGCCAGCAGTTTGGCGGGTGGGGAGGTGGCGCAGTATTTT. It is translated as CASSLAGGEVAQYF.

The CDR3 sequence: CASSYDSTSSTDTQYF. The CDR3 DNA sequence: TGTGCCAGCAGTTACGACAGCACCTCTAGCACAGATACGCAGTATTTT. This chain uses TRBV6-5 with TRBJ2-3, with a weak D call TRBD1 (5 bases). Trimming took off 2 bases at V and 0 bases at J, with 12 bases between the two ends. The CDR3 sequence is 16 residues long. Per the germline V gene, CDR1 is MNHEY and CDR2 is SVGAGI.

J is TRBJ2-7 and V is TRBV28; unclear D gene. CDR1 is MDHEN and CDR2 is SYDVKM in the germline V gene. The V gene lost 5 bases and the J gene lost 9 bases, with 11 bases spanning the gap. The CDR3 runs 11 residues. CDR3 in DNA: TGTGCCAGCAGTGACCAGGCAGCGCAGTACTTC. Translating it yields CASSDQAAQYF.

The chain employs TRBV27 and TRBJ1-1; D is possibly TRBD1 (5 bases). Trimming took off 5 bases at V and 4 bases at J, with 14 bases between the two ends. The CDR3 has 14 amino acids. Germline assignment: CDR1 MNHEY and CDR2 SMNVEV (reference sequence). The CDR3 DNA reads as TGTGCCAGCAGTACCAGGGTAGGGATCACTGAAGCTTTCTTT. Its translation: CASSTRVGITEAFF.

This clone showed up just a few times. This chain connects TRBV14 to TRBJ1-2, with a weak D call TRBD1 (6 bases). Germline V gene lookup returns CDR1 SGHDN and CDR2 FVKESK. CDR3 size: 13 residues. V was trimmed by 3 bases and J by 7 bases, leaving 12 bases between them. The CDR3 spells CASSQSGGPGYTF. The CDR3 DNA reads as TGTGCCAGCAGCCAGAGCGGGGGGCCTGGCTACACCTTC.

This clone was observed once. The rearrangement uses TRBV7-9 and TRBJ1-2; the match to TRBD1 covers 7 bases. The germline V gene encodes CDR1 SEHNR and CDR2 FQNEAQ (reference sequence). Losses at the gene ends were 1 base for V and 7 bases for J; bases not matched to a gene: 6. The CDR3 contains 14 residues. The CDR3 loop is CASSLVGTASGYTF. The CDR3 DNA is TGTGCCAGCAGCTTAGTGGGGACAGCTAGTGGCTACACCTTC. Full variable domain (remainder filled in from reference TRBV7-9 and TRBJ1-2): DTGVSQNPRHKITKRGQNVTFRCDPISEHNRLYWYRQTLGQGPEFLTYFQNEAQLEKSRLLSDRFSAERPKGSFSTLEIQRTEQGDSAMYLCASSLVGTASGYTFGSGTRLTVV.

The CDR3 DNA is TGTGCCAGCAGTTACCAGGGTACCCCCTACGAGCAGTACTTC. Encoded protein: CASSYQGTPYEQYF. J is TRBJ2-7 and V is TRBV6-5; tentative D call: TRBD1 (5 bases). CDR3 size: 14 residues. Germline loops: CDR1 MNHEY, CDR2 SVGAGI. Trimming shortened V by 2 bases and J by 2 bases, and 10 bases separated the two germline ends.

This chain connects TRBV5-1 to TRBJ2-1, with 9 bases matching TRBD1. This CDR3 spans 16 amino acids. In germline, CDR1 is SGHRS, CDR2 YFSETQ. With V trimmed by 3 bases and J by 2 bases, 6 bases remained unmatched. The CDR3 spells CASSSDRGVTYNEQFF. DNA for the CDR3: TGCGCCAGCAGCTCCGACAGGGGGGTCACCTACAATGAGCAGTTCTTC.

The chain joins TRBV11-2 to TRBJ1-1; the D gene is possibly TRBD1 (5 bases). With 3 bases removed from V and 5 bases from J, the gap between germline ends came to 13 bases. The CDR3 loop spans 14 amino acids. Looked up from germline, CDR1 is SGHAT and CDR2 is FQNNGV. CDR3 loop: CASSLGRYSTEAFF. For the CDR3, the DNA is TGTGCCAGCAGCTTGGGGCGGTACTCGACTGAAGCTTTCTTT.

J is TRBJ2-3 and V is TRBV18, with D possibly TRBD1 on 6 matching bases. Germline V lookup: CDR1 KGHSH, CDR2 LQKENI. Trimming shortened V by 6 bases and J by 2 bases, and 15 bases separated the two germline ends. There are 15 residues in the CDR3. The DNA of the CDR3 is TGTGCCAGCTCCCCGCGAGGGGGACACACAGATACGCAGTATTTT. Its protein product is CASSPRGGHTDTQYF.

The chain combines TRBV11-3 with TRBJ2-1, with TRBD2 matching 8 bases. With V trimmed by 3 bases and J by 5 bases, 3 bases remained unmatched. Germline lookup yields CDR1 SGHNT and CDR2 YENEEA. The CDR3 has 14 amino acids. CDR3 sequence (DNA): TGTGCCAGCAGCTTTACTAGCGGCAACAATGAGCAGTTCTTC. As protein: CASSFTSGNNEQFF.